A selection of T cell receptor beta chains follows, all from one sample in a study of blood T cell repertoires in COVID-19. Sequencing was performed with immunoSEQ multiplex PCR; in TCRdb, only in-frame clones are kept and a portion is missing. The sample includes fewer than 350,000 clones, roughly 90% of them seen just once. Input material: peripheral blood. The receptors were gathered from a woman aged 55 to 70 with COVID-19, enrolled during active disease. Both conserved end residues are part of each CDR3. The D gene is left open where the match is weak. Clone size is given for some rows only: seen once, a few or many times, or a class if the clone is expanded.

j_gene	v_gene	abundance	d_gene	CDR3aa	CDR3nt
TRBJ2-1	TRBV19	few	TRBD1	CASSLDRDNEQFF	TGTGCCAGTAGTTTGGACAGGGACAATGAGCAGTTCTTC
TRBJ2-5	TRBV7-9	NA	TRBD2	CASSPQGPGGETQYF	TGTGCCAGCAGCCCCCAGGGACCCGGGGGGGAGACCCAGTACTTC
TRBJ1-3	TRBV28	NA	NA	CASRGRPGNTIYF	TGTGCCAGCAGGGGCCGTCCGGGAAACACCATATATTTT
TRBJ2-5	TRBV4-1	NA	TRBD1	CASSQLLRTGLETQYF	TGCGCCAGCAGCCAACTACTCAGGACAGGGTTAGAGACCCAGTACTTC
TRBJ1-5	TRBV5-1	NA	NA	CASSLVPDQPQHF	TGCGCCAGCAGCTTGGTGCCGGATCAGCCCCAGCATTTT
TRBJ1-5	TRBV6-5	NA	TRBD1	CASSSYDRADQPQHF	TGTGCCAGCAGTTCTTACGACAGGGCAGATCAGCCCCAGCATTTT
TRBJ1-2	TRBV27	NA	NA	CASSQQGSNYGYTF	TGTGCCAGCAGCCAACAGGGCTCTAACTATGGCTACACCTTC
TRBJ2-1	TRBV25-1	NA	TRBD2	CASSEWFPRGDLYNEQFF	TGTGCCAGCAGTGAGTGGTTTCCGCGGGGGGACCTCTACAATGAGCAGTTCTTC
TRBJ2-1	TRBV9	NA	NA	CASSVEGGTYNEQFF	TGTGCCAGCAGCGTAGAGGGGGGGACGTACAATGAGCAGTTCTTC
TRBJ1-1	TRBV19	NA	TRBD1	CASKTTGVGAFF	TGTGCCAGCAAAACGACAGGGGTCGGTGCTTTCTTT
TRBJ2-5	TRBV28	NA	NA	CASSLGFRRGYQETQYF	TGTGCCAGCAGTTTAGGGTTTCGGCGGGGATACCAAGAGACCCAGTACTTC
TRBJ1-1	TRBV18	few	TRBD1	CASITQGGNTEAFF	TGTGCCAGCATAACACAGGGGGGGAACACTGAAGCTTTCTTT
TRBJ2-4	TRBV5-1	NA	TRBD1	CASSLGQGDKNIQYF	TGCGCCAGCAGCTTGGGGCAGGGGGATAAAAACATTCAGTACTTC
TRBJ1-4	TRBV6-5	NA	TRBD1	CASRTQGANEKLFF	TGTGCCAGCAGAACACAGGGGGCTAATGAAAAACTGTTTTTT
TRBJ2-1	TRBV12-3/TRBV12-4	NA	TRBD2	CASRGGPIREFF	TGTGCCAGTCGGGGGGGCCCCATTCGAGAGTTCTTC
TRBJ2-3	TRBV6-4	NA	TRBD1	CASSTGGDTQYF	TGTGCCAGCAGTACAGGGGGAGATACGCAGTATTTT
TRBJ2-2	TRBV24-1	NA	NA	CATSDKGQNTGELFF	TGTGCCACCAGTGACAAGGGACAAAACACCGGGGAGCTGTTTTTT
TRBJ1-2	TRBV25-1	NA	NA	CASSGGGNLRYTF	TGTGCCAGCAGTGGGGGGGGTAATTTGCGCTACACCTTC
TRBJ1-3	TRBV18	NA	NA	CASSRPDGDSGNTIYF	TGTGCCAGCTCAAGGCCAGACGGGGACTCTGGAAACACCATATATTTT
TRBJ1-2	TRBV7-6	NA	TRBD1	CASSGTGGGYGYTF	TGTGCCAGCAGCGGGACAGGGGGTGGCTATGGCTACACCTTC
TRBJ1-1	TRBV7-9	NA	TRBD1	CASSRGTGGPDTEAFF	TGTGCCAGCAGCCGCGGGACAGGGGGCCCGGACACTGAAGCTTTCTTT
TRBJ1-1	TRBV5-1	NA	NA	CASSLDLGPEAFF	TGCGCCAGCAGCTTGGATCTGGGCCCTGAAGCTTTCTTT
TRBJ1-2	TRBV5-5	NA	TRBD1	CASSTGTGRSWDNYGYTF	TGTGCCAGCAGCACCGGGACAGGTCGGTCCTGGGACAACTATGGCTACACCTTC
TRBJ1-6	TRBV30	NA	NA	CAWSTAGFSSYNSPLHF	TGTGCCTGGAGTACGGCGGGATTCAGCTCCTATAATTCACCCCTCCACTTT